The text below deals with one T cell receptor (beta chain). What it binds is not known. Some clones are missing from TCRdb's copy, which holds only in-frame ones; the method was immunoSEQ multiplex PCR. This sample has about 1.5 million clones, with approximately 96% found just once. Recent vaccinations or acute infections were absent in the healthy HIV-negative adult donors. All of the donors resided in Nashville, Tennessee, and each was a Caucasian adult. The CDR3 extends over 15 amino acids. Germline V gives CDR1 SGHVS, CDR2 FQNEAQ. Trimming pared 0 bases from V and 11 bases from J, leaving 17 bases between. This sample is part of a study of shared clonotypes between healthy human individuals. Findings of the study overall: Non-shared clonotypes were found to have lower generation probabilities than the clonotypes that were shared by all four of the sorted-subset donors. Sorted-subset sequencing was shown by rarefaction to be incomplete despite large depth.

Sample: naive CD4+ T cells sorted from blood. The sample's subset: CD45RA+ positively selected. The sequence derives from a man younger than 45 in good health. The rearrangement links TRBV7-8 to TRBJ1-5, with D perhaps TRBD1 (6 bases). CDR3 residues: CASSLAAGARQAQHF. CDR3 nucleotides: TGTGCCAGCAGCTTAGCGGCGGGGGCGCGGCAGGCCCAGCATTTT.